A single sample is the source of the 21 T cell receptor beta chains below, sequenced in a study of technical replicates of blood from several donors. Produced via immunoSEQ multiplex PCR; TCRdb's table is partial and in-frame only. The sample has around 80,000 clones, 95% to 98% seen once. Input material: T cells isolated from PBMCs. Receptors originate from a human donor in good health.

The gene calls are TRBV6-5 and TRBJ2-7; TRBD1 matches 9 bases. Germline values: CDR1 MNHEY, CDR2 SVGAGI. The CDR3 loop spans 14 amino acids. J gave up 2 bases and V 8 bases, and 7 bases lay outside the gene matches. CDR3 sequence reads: CASQDRGRAYEQYF. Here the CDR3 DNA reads TGTGCCAGCCAGGACAGGGGTCGCGCCTACGAGCAGTACTTC.

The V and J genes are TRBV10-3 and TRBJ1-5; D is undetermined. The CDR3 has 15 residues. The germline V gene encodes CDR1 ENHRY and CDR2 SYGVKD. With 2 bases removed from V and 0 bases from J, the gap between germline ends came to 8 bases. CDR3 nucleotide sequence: TGTGCCATCAGTGAGAGTACAGCTAGCAATCAGCCCCAGCATTTT. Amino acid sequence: CAISESTASNQPQHF.

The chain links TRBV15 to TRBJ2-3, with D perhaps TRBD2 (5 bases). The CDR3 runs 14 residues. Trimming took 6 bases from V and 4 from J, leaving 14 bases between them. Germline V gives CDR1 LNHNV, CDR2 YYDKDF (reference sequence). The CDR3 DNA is TGTGCCACCAGAATATTACTAGATTCAGATACGCAGTATTTT. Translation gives CATRILLDSDTQYF.

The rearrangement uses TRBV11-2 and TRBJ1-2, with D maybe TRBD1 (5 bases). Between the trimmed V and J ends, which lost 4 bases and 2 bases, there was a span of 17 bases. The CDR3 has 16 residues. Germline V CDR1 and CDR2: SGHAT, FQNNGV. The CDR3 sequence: CASSSNAGPTNYGYTF. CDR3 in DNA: TGTGCCAGCAGCTCAAACGCGGGACCAACAAACTATGGCTACACCTTC.

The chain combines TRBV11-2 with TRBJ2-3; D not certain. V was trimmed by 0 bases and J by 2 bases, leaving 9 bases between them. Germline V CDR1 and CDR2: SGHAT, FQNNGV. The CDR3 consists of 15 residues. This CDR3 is CASSLDLWATDTQYF. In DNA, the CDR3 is TGTGCCAGCAGCTTAGATCTGTGGGCCACAGATACGCAGTATTTT.

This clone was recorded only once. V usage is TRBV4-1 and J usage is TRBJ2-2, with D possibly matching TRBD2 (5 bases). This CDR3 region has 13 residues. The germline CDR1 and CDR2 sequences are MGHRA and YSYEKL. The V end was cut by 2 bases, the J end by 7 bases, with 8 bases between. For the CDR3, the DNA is TGCGCCAGCAGCCAAAAAAGCGGCGGGGAGCTGTTTTTT. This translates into CASSQKSGGELFF.

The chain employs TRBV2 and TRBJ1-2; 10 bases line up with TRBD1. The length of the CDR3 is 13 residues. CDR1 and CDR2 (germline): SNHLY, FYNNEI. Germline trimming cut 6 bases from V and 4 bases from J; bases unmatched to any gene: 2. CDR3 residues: CASRRQGAYGYTF. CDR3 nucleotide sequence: TGTGCCAGCAGGAGACAGGGGGCCTATGGCTACACCTTC. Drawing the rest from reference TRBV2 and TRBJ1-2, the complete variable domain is EPEVTQTPSHQVTQMGQEVILRCVPISNHLYFYWYRQILGQKVEFLVSFYNNEISEKSEIFDDQFSVERPDGSNFTLKIRSTKLEDSAMYFCASRRQGAYGYTFGSGTRLTVV.

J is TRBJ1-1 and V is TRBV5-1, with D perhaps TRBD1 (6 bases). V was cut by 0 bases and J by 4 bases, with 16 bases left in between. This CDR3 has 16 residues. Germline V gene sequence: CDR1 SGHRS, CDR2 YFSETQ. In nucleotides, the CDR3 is TGCGCCAGCAGCTTGGTCTCTAGGGGGACGAGCACTGAAGCTTTCTTT. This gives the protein CASSLVSRGTSTEAFF.

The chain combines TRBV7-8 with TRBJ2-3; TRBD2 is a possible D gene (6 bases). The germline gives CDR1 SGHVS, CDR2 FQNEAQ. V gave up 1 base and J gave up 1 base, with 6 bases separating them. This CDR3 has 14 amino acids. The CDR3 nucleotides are TGTGCCAGCAGCTTAGAGCGGGGCACAGATACGCAGTATTTT. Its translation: CASSLERGTDTQYF. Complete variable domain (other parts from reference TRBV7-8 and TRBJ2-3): GAGVSQSPRYKVAKRGQDVALRCDPISGHVSLFWYQQALGQGPEFLTYFQNEAQLDKSGLPSDRFFAERPEGSVSTLKIQRTQQEDSAVYLCASSLERGTDTQYFGPGTRLTVL.

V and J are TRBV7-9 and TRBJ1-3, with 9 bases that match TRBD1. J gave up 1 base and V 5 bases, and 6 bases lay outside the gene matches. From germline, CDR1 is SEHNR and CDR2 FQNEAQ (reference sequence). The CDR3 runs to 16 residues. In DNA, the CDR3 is TGTGCCAGCAGCCCCTTTGGGACAGGGTCTGGAAACACCATATATTTT. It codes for CASSPFGTGSGNTIYF.

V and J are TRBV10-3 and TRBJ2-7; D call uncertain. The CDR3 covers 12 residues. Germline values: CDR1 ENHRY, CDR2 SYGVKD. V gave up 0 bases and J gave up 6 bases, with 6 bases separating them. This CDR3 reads CAISESLGEQYF. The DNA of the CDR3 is TGTGCCATCAGTGAGTCGCTCGGCGAGCAGTACTTC.

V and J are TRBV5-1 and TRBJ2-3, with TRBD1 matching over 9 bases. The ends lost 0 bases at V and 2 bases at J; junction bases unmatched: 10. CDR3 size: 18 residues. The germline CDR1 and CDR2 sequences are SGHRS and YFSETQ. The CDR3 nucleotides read TGCGCCAGCAGCTTGGGCCACTGGACAGGGGTTGACACAGATACGCAGTATTTT. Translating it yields CASSLGHWTGVDTDTQYF.

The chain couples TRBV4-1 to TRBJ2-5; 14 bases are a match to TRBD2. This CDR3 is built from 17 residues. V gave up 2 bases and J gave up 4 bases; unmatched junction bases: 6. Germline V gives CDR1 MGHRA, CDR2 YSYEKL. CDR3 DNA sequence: TGCGCCAGCAGCCAACGCGGACTAGCGGGAGGTGTAGAGACCCAGTACTTC. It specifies CASSQRGLAGGVETQYF.

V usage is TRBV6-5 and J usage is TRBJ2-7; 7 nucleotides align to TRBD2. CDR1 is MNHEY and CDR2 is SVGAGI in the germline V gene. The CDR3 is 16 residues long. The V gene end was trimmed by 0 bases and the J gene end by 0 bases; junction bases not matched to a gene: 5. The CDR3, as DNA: TGTGCCAGCAGTTACTCGAGCGGGGAAAGCTCCTACGAGCAGTACTTC. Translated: CASSYSSGESSYEQYF.

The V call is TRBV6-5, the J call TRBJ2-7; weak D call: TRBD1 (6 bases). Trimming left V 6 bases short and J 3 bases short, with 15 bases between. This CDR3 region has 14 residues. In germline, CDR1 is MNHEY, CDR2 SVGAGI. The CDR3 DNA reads TGTGCCAGCAGAACCCGGGACAAATACTACGAGCAGTACTTC. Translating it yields CASRTRDKYYEQYF.

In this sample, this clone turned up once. CDR3 nucleotide sequence: TGTGCCATCAGTGGGCAGATCGATGGCTACACCTTC. Translated, it gives CAISGQIDGYTF. The rearrangement uses TRBV10-3 and TRBJ1-2, with D hard to call. V gave up 4 bases and J gave up 6 bases, with 9 bases separating them. The length of the CDR3 is 12 residues. Looked up from germline, CDR1 is ENHRY and CDR2 is SYGVKD.

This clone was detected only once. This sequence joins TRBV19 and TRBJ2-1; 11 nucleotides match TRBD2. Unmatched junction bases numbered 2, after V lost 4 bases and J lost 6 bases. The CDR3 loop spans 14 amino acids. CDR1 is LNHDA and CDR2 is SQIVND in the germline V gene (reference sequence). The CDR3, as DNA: TGTGCCAGTAGTAAGGGACTAGCGGCCAATGAGCAGTTCTTC. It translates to CASSKGLAANEQFF.

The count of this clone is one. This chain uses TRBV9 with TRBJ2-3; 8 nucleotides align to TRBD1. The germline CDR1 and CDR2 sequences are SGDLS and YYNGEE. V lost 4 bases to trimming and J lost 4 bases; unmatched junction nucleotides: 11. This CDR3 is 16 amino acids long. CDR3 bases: TGTGCCAGCAGCACCCGGACAGGGTCTTCATCAGATACGCAGTATTTT. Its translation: CASSTRTGSSSDTQYF.

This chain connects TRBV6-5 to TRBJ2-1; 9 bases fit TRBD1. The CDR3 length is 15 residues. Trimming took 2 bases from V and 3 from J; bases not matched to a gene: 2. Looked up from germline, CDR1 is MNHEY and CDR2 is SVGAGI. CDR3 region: CASSYRDRDYNEQFF. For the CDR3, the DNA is TGTGCCAGCAGTTACCGGGACAGGGACTACAATGAGCAGTTCTTC.

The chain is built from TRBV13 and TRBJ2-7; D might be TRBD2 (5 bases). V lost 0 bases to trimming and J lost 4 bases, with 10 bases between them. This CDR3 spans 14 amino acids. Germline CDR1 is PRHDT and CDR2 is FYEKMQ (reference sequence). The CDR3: CASSLGSGGYEQYF. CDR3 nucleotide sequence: TGTGCCAGCAGCTTAGGGAGCGGTGGATACGAGCAGTACTTC.

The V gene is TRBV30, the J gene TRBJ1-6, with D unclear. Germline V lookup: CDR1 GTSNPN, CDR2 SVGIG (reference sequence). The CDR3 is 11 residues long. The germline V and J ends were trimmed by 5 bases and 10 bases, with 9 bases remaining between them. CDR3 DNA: TGTGCCTGGGGCCGTAGCTCACCCCTCCACTTT. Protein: CAWGRSSPLHF.